This passage covers 12 T cell receptor beta chains from one sample sequenced in a study of cytomegalovirus exposure and HLA in healthy donors (dated by TCRdb to about 2017). Library creation used the immunoSEQ multiplex PCR assay. For the multiplex PCR, a mixture combining 60 forward primers for TCR Vbeta segments and 13 reverse primers for TCR Jbeta segments was used. Held by TCRdb, this immuneACCESS table contains in-frame sequences only and omits some clones. Under half of the omission traces to an unresolved V gene where checked; the cause of the rest is unknown. In all, the sample holds 90,000 or so clones, and 65% to 80% of those were seen once. Roughly 15% of the sample is taken by the ten largest. The source material was PBMCs. The receptor set was obtained from a young woman in good health and CMV-seropositive.

This clone came up a few times. The chain combines TRBV4-3 with TRBJ2-7; D might be TRBD2 (5 bases). The CDR3 totals 15 residues. The germline V gene has CDR1 LGHNA and CDR2 YSLEER. V was shortened by 0 bases and J by 3 bases, with 12 bases between the two germline ends. The CDR3 is CASSQDSGSLYEQYF. The CDR3 DNA reads as TGCGCCAGCAGCCAAGACAGCGGTAGCCTCTACGAGCAGTACTTC.

This clone was detected a few times. The rearrangement uses TRBV6-1 and TRBJ2-7, with 7 bases that match TRBD1. The V gene's germline CDR1 is MNHNS and CDR2 SASEGT. This CDR3 comprises 12 residues. Losses at the gene ends were 6 bases for V and 1 base for J; bases not matched to a gene: 0. CDR3 amino acids: CASRGQSYEQYF. The CDR3 DNA reads as TGTGCCAGCAGGGGACAGTCCTACGAGCAGTACTTC.

The chain combines TRBV19 with TRBJ2-3; 8 positions agree with TRBD1. V was pared by 7 bases and J by 2 bases, with 8 bases of the junction left unmatched. This CDR3 region has 15 residues. CDR1 LNHDA and CDR2 SQIVND come from the germline V gene (reference sequence). The CDR3 protein is CASTPGGRDTDTQYF. CDR3 coding DNA: TGTGCCAGTACCCCAGGGGGCCGGGACACAGATACGCAGTATTTT.

The chain joins TRBV19 to TRBJ2-7; D perhaps matches TRBD1 (6 bases). V was trimmed by 2 bases and J by 3 bases, leaving 17 bases between them. In germline, CDR1 is LNHDA, CDR2 SQIVND (reference sequence). This CDR3 region has 16 residues. The CDR3 nucleotides read TGTGCCAGTAGTATAAGGACGACAGGTGGAAACTACGAGCAGTACTTC. Amino acid sequence: CASSIRTTGGNYEQYF.

This clone was observed a single time. CDR3 residues: CSVEDPLRGTSGSLTTDTQYF. CDR3 DNA sequence: TGCAGCGTTGAAGATCCCCTTAGGGGGACTAGCGGAAGTTTGACGACAGATACGCAGTATTTT. The V and J genes are TRBV29-1 and TRBJ2-3; 11 nucleotides align to TRBD2. Germline V gene sequence: CDR1 SQVTM, CDR2 ANQGSEA. Trimming removed 0 bases from V and 3 bases from J; junction bases left unmatched: 20. This CDR3 is built from 21 residues.

To note about this clone: A junction boundary mismatches the germline segment, possibly from a read error. The CDR3 protein is CASSLDRDTEAFF. The CDR3 DNA is TGTGCCAGCAGTTTGGACAGGGACACTGAAGCTTTCTTT. This rearrangement joins TRBV5-5 to TRBJ1-1; 8 bases match TRBD1. The CDR3 runs to 13 residues. CDR1 SGHKS and CDR2 YYEKEE come from the germline V gene (reference sequence).

This chain uses TRBV5-1 with TRBJ2-5; 10 nucleotides line up with TRBD2. The CDR3 runs 18 residues. J lost 2 bases, V lost 3 bases, and 13 bases had no gene match. Germline CDR1 SGHRS, CDR2 YFSETQ. The CDR3 region has the DNA TGCGCCAGCAGCTGTCTCACTCCAAGTAGCGGGGGGCAAGAGACCCAGTACTTC. Translating it yields CASSCLTPSSGGQETQYF.

V gene TRBV29-1 combines with J gene TRBJ2-1; 8 nucleotides agree with TRBD2. Looked up from germline, CDR1 is SQVTM and CDR2 is ANQGSEA. There are 13 residues in the CDR3. The J segment lost 15 bases and the V segment lost 1 base, leaving 11 bases of the junction unmatched. The CDR3 loop is CSVEGGLAGGRFF. CDR3 nucleotide sequence: TGCAGCGTTGAAGGCGGACTCGCGGGAGGTCGGTTCTTC.

The V call is TRBV10-3, the J call TRBJ1-5, with 7 bases lining up with TRBD1. The CDR3 totals 15 residues. The V segment lost 1 base and the J segment 4 bases; nucleotides outside the gene matches: 4. The germline V gene has CDR1 ENHRY and CDR2 SYGVKD. CDR3 loop: CAISEWQGGNQPQHF. The CDR3 bases are TGTGCCATCAGTGAGTGGCAGGGGGGAAATCAGCCCCAGCATTTT.

The chain carries TRBV6-5 and TRBJ1-2; perhaps TRBD1 as D (6 bases). The CDR3 is made up of 12 amino acids. Trimming removed 6 bases from V and 6 bases from J, with 11 bases in between. CDR1 MNHEY and CDR2 SVGAGI come from the germline V gene. CDR3 nucleotide sequence: TGTGCCAGCAGGGGACACAGTCATGGCTACACCTTC. It specifies CASRGHSHGYTF.

This clone has just a few counts. The rearrangement joins TRBV27 to TRBJ2-7, with 10 bases identical to TRBD1. The CDR3 is 14 amino acids. Germline lookup yields CDR1 MNHEY and CDR2 SMNVEV (reference sequence). Trimming took 9 bases from V and 2 from J; bases not matched to a gene: 7. As DNA, the CDR3 is TGTGCCAGTGGAGCCGGGACAGGGGCCTACGAGCAGTACTTC. It yields the protein CASGAGTGAYEQYF.

This rearrangement joins TRBV19 to TRBJ2-7; 8 nucleotides match TRBD1. Trimming cost V 5 bases and J 4 bases; bases outside gene matches: 7. This CDR3 has 14 residues. Germline lookup yields CDR1 LNHDA and CDR2 SQIVND (reference sequence). CDR3 nucleotides: TGTGCCAGTAGTCTCAGGGGGCGATTATACGAGCAGTACTTC. As protein: CASSLRGRLYEQYF.